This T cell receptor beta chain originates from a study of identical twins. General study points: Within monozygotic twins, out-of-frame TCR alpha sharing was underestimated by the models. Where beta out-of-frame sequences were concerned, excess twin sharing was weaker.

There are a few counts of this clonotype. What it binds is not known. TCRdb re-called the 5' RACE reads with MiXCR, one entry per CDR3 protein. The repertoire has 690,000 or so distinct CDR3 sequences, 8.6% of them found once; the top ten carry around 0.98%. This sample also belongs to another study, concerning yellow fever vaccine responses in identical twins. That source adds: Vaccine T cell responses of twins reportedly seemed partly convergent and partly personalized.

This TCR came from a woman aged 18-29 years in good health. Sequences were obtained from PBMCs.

CDR3 in amino acids: CASSLGTNPTNEKLFF. CDR3 DNA: TGCGCCAGCAGCTTGGGTACCAACCCAACTAATGAAAAACTGTTTTTT. This sequence joins TRBV5-1 and TRBJ1-4, with D hard to call. Germline V gene data show CDR1 as SGHRS and CDR2 as YFSETQ. Between the trimmed V and J ends, which lost 0 bases and 0 bases, there was a span of 9 bases. The CDR3 is 16 residues long.